Presented here are 2 T cell receptor beta chains from one specimen sequenced in a study of T cell repertoires in cytomegalovirus infection. These receptors' antigens are unknown. TCRdb processed the reads anew with MiXCR; each CDR3 protein has one entry. This sample has 350,000 to 400,000 distinct CDR3 sequences, with about a third found just once. The sequencing used cultured PBMCs, collected from culture after CMV antigen stimulation. All receptors come from a human donor in good health (CMV status not recorded). Some clones in this sample may be carry-over from other donors' samples.

The rearrangement links TRBV19 to TRBJ2-2; 9 bases agree with TRBD1. Trimming took 0 bases from V and 6 from J; bases not matched to a gene: 2. This CDR3 comprises 15 residues. The germline V gene encodes CDR1 LNHDA and CDR2 SQIVND (reference sequence). The DNA for the CDR3 is TGTGCCAGTAGTATAGAGACAGGGGGTTCCGGGGAGCTGTTTTTT. Translation: CASSIETGGSGELFF.

This clonotype was recorded at least ten times. CDR3 in amino acids: CASSFPTGDPSYEQYV. Written as DNA, the CDR3 is TGTGCCAGCAGCTTCCCAACAGGGGACCCCTCCTACGAGCAGTACGTC. The J gene is TRBJ2-7, the V gene TRBV7-4; 7 bases line up with TRBD1. This CDR3 is built from 16 residues. Per germline, CDR1 SGHVT and CDR2 SQSDAQ. Losses at the gene ends were 3 bases for V and 0 bases for J; bases not matched to a gene: 8.